The 22 T cell receptor beta chains presented below share a single source sample, sequenced in a study of resident and recirculating memory T cells in vitiligo. Measured with immunoSEQ multiplex PCR; TCRdb has only the in-frame clones, and not every one. This table has tens of thousands of clones, 92% appearing once. Sequencing was carried out using blood. The receptors shown here come from a male donor with vitiligo.

The rearrangement links TRBV5-1 to TRBJ2-7, with 13 bases lining up with TRBD2. Germline trimming cut 5 bases from V and 7 bases from J; bases unmatched to any gene: 12. Germline values: CDR1 SGHRS, CDR2 YFSETQ. The CDR3 consists of 16 residues. The DNA for the CDR3 is TGCGCCAGCAGACGCGAACCGGGACTAGCGGGATTGGAGCAGTACTTC. It codes for CASRREPGLAGLEQYF. Variable domain in full (rest from reference TRBV5-1 and TRBJ2-7): KAGVTQTPRYLIKTRGQQVTLSCSPISGHRSVSWYQQTPGQGLQFLFEYFSETQRNKGNFPGRFSGRQFSNSRSEMNVSTLELGDSALYLCASRREPGLAGLEQYFGPGTRLTVT.

This clone has a handful of counts. This chain uses TRBV2 with TRBJ1-2; D remains unclear. CDR3 length equals 11 residues. Per the germline V gene, CDR1 is SNHLY and CDR2 is FYNNEI. Trimming took 11 bases from V and 6 from J, leaving 13 bases between them. CDR3 loop: CAGIGEDGYTF. The CDR3 DNA follows: TGTGCCGGAATCGGGGAGGATGGCTACACCTTC.

This chain links TRBV5-4 with TRBJ1-4; TRBD1 might be the D (5 bases). CDR3 length: 13 residues. Germline lookup yields CDR1 SGHNT and CDR2 YYREEE (reference sequence). The V end was cut by 7 bases, the J end by 6 bases, with 13 bases between. CDR3 DNA: TGTGCCAGCGGCGGCCAGGGCGATGAAAAACTGTTTTTT. Protein sequence: CASGGQGDEKLFF.

This sequence joins TRBV7-2 and TRBJ1-1; D possibly corresponds to TRBD1 (6 bases). CDR1 SGHTA and CDR2 FQGNSA come from the germline V gene. This CDR3 contains 14 residues. V was cut by 4 bases and J by 3 bases, with 12 bases left in between. The CDR3 loop reads CASSYRVEYTEAFF. The CDR3 DNA reads TGTGCCAGCAGCTACAGGGTAGAGTACACTGAAGCTTTCTTT.

This clone appeared a single time. The rearrangement uses TRBV28 and TRBJ1-2; 8 nucleotides line up with TRBD1. This CDR3 is 15 amino acids long. Germline-derived CDR1 and CDR2 are MDHEN and SYDVKM. V shed 2 bases and J 8 bases; nucleotides not matched to a gene: 10. The CDR3 protein is CASSLPRTGGYGYTF. CDR3 sequence (DNA): TGTGCCAGCAGTTTACCAAGAACAGGGGGTTACGGCTACACCTTC.

The chain employs TRBV11-2 and TRBJ2-1, with 9 bases matching TRBD2. CDR1 is SGHAT, CDR2 FQNNGV, per germline. The CDR3 is 14 residues long. Trimming removed 6 bases from V and 4 bases from J; junction bases left unmatched: 4. The CDR3 DNA reads as TGTGCCAGCAGGACTAGCGGAGGGTACAATGAGCAGTTCTTC. This sequence encodes CASRTSGGYNEQFF. Variable domain in full (rest from reference TRBV11-2 and TRBJ2-1): EAGVAQSPRYKIIEKRQSVAFWCNPISGHATLYWYQQILGQGPKLLIQFQNNGVVDDSQLPKDRFSAERLKGVDSTLKIQPAKLEDSAVYLCASRTSGGYNEQFFGPGTRLTVL.

The genes are TRBV7-8 and TRBJ1-1; tentatively, D is TRBD1 (6 bases). The CDR3 runs to 15 residues. CDR1 and CDR2 (germline): SGHVS, FQNEAQ. The V gene lost 1 base and the J gene lost 11 bases, with 20 bases spanning the gap. The CDR3 DNA reads as TGTGCCAGCAGCTTAGATCCTGGGGGCCGCCCATGGGCTTTCTTT. Its protein product is CASSLDPGGRPWAFF.

This chain joins TRBV10-3 and TRBJ1-4; the D is unclear. V gave up 4 bases and J gave up 0 bases, with 9 bases separating them. The germline gives CDR1 ENHRY, CDR2 SYGVKD. The CDR3 runs 15 residues. CDR3 DNA: TGTGCCATCAGTGCGAATAGCGCAACTAATGAAAAACTGTTTTTT. Its translation: CAISANSATNEKLFF.

The V and J genes are TRBV4-3 and TRBJ2-3; a possible D gene is TRBD2 (5 bases). Per germline, CDR1 LGHNA and CDR2 YSLEER. The ends were cut back, 0 bases at V and 1 base at J, with 11 bases in the middle. CDR3 length: 16 residues. In nucleotides, the CDR3 is TGCGCCAGCAGCCAAGAAGTAGCGTTGGGCACAGATACGCAGTATTTT. Its protein is CASSQEVALGTDTQYF.

The CDR3 loop reads CASSQRDSVILPSYEQYF. The CDR3 DNA reads TGTGCCAGCAGCCAACGGGACAGCGTCATACTTCCCTCCTACGAGCAGTACTTC. This chain uses TRBV28 with TRBJ2-7; 7 bases match TRBD1. The CDR3 is 18 amino acids. Germline lookup yields CDR1 MDHEN and CDR2 SYDVKM. Trimming removed 6 bases from V and 0 bases from J; junction bases left unmatched: 17.

This chain joins TRBV2 and TRBJ2-2, with 8 bases identical to TRBD2. Per germline, CDR1 SNHLY and CDR2 FYNNEI. The CDR3 spans 13 residues. V was pared by 7 bases and J by 7 bases, with 5 bases of the junction left unmatched. The CDR3 DNA follows: TGTGCCAGCATTGATAGCGGGATCGGGGAGCTGTTTTTT. Its protein is CASIDSGIGELFF.

The genes are TRBV5-1 and TRBJ2-7, with TRBD1 identical over 7 bases. From germline, CDR1 is SGHRS and CDR2 YFSETQ. This CDR3 comprises 14 residues. The junction had 3 bases not matched to a gene; V was cut back by 3 bases and J by 0 bases. This CDR3 reads CASSWKGASYEQYF. The CDR3 DNA is TGCGCCAGCAGCTGGAAGGGGGCCTCCTACGAGCAGTACTTC.

The V call is TRBV25-1, the J call TRBJ1-1; no reliable D call. Germline CDR1 is MGHDK and CDR2 is SYGVNS. The length of the CDR3 is 12 residues. V was shortened by 2 bases and J by 5 bases, with 6 bases between the two germline ends. The CDR3 sequence is CASSEGRTEAFF. In DNA, the CDR3 is TGTGCCAGCAGTGAAGGGAGGACTGAAGCTTTCTTT.

The chain links TRBV18 to TRBJ2-1, with 11 bases identical to TRBD2. Trimming took 1 base from V and 2 from J; bases not matched to a gene: 7. Germline V lookup: CDR1 KGHSH, CDR2 LQKENI. CDR3 size: 18 residues. The DNA for the CDR3 is TGTGCCAGCTCACCACAGCCGCTAGCGGGAGGCACCTACAATGAGCAGTTCTTC. This translates into CASSPQPLAGGTYNEQFF.

This clone was observed a single time. This chain links TRBV28 with TRBJ2-1; 8 nucleotides agree with TRBD2. Per the germline V gene, CDR1 is MDHEN and CDR2 is SYDVKM. The CDR3 totals 15 residues. Germline trimming cut 6 bases from V and 8 bases from J; bases unmatched to any gene: 12. This chain's CDR3 is CASRPGTSFLDEQFF. The CDR3, as DNA: TGTGCCAGCAGGCCTGGGACTAGTTTTTTAGATGAGCAGTTCTTC. Filled out from reference TRBV28 and TRBJ2-1, the complete variable domain reads DVKVTQSSRYLVKRTGEKVFLECVQDMDHENMFWYRQDPGLGLRLIYFSYDVKMKEKGDIPEGYSVSREKKERFSLILESASTNQTSMYLCASRPGTSFLDEQFFGPGTRLTVL.

The CDR3 sequence: CASEGGPTDTQYF. In nucleotides, the CDR3 is TGTGCCAGTGAAGGAGGGCCCACAGATACGCAGTATTTT. The gene calls are TRBV28 and TRBJ2-3, with D perhaps TRBD2 (6 bases). This CDR3 spans 13 amino acids. CDR1 and CDR2 (germline): MDHEN, SYDVKM. Trimming removed 9 bases at V and 2 bases at J, with 12 bases between.

The rearrangement joins TRBV18 to TRBJ1-2, with 7 bases fitting TRBD1. V was pared by 0 bases and J by 4 bases, with 11 bases of the junction left unmatched. This CDR3 has 17 amino acids. Germline CDR1 is KGHSH and CDR2 is LQKENI. CDR3 nucleotides: TGTGCCAGCTCACCACCCTCGGTGGGACAGAACTTCTATGGCTACACCTTC. Translation gives CASSPPSVGQNFYGYTF. The whole variable domain, filled in from reference TRBV18 and TRBJ1-2, reads NAGVMQNPRHLVRRRGQEARLRCSPMKGHSHVYWYRQLPEEGLKFMVYLQKENIIDESGMPKERFSAEFPKEGPSILRIQQVVRGDSAAYFCASSPPSVGQNFYGYTFGSGTRLTVV.

Only one count was recorded for this clone. This chain connects TRBV6-1 to TRBJ2-1; 7 positions match TRBD1. CDR3 size: 15 residues. V lost 6 bases and J lost 2; bases outside the gene matches: 7. Germline V lookup: CDR1 MNHNS, CDR2 SASEGT. CDR3 DNA: TGTGCCAGCAGCGAGGGGGCCGGAGCCTACAATGAGCAGTTCTTC. It specifies CASSEGAGAYNEQFF.

V and J are TRBV4-1 and TRBJ2-2; no clear D gene. The CDR3 consists of 13 residues. Trimming stripped 0 bases from V and 8 bases from J, with 7 bases between. Germline V gives CDR1 MGHRA, CDR2 YSYEKL. CDR3 in DNA: TGCGCCAGCAGCCAAGATCCCACAGGGGAGCTGTTTTTT. Translated, it gives CASSQDPTGELFF.

This chain connects TRBV11-2 to TRBJ2-5, with TRBD1 as a possible D gene (6 bases). This CDR3 is built from 16 residues. Trimming stripped 5 bases from V and 0 bases from J, with 16 bases between. Germline assignment: CDR1 SGHAT and CDR2 FQNNGV. The CDR3 loop reads CASSDPGTWYQETQYF. The CDR3, as DNA: TGTGCCAGCAGCGACCCCGGGACATGGTACCAAGAGACCCAGTACTTC. Full variable domain (rest looked up from reference TRBV11-2 and TRBJ2-5): EAGVAQSPRYKIIEKRQSVAFWCNPISGHATLYWYQQILGQGPKLLIQFQNNGVVDDSQLPKDRFSAERLKGVDSTLKIQPAKLEDSAVYLCASSDPGTWYQETQYFGPGTRLLVL.

The chain carries TRBV10-3 and TRBJ2-7; D is uncertain. CDR1 and CDR2 (germline): ENHRY, SYGVKD. The CDR3 runs to 13 residues. Deletions cut 1 base from V and 2 bases from J, with 6 bases between. This chain's CDR3 is CAISELGTYEQYF. CDR3 DNA: TGTGCCATCAGTGAGTTGGGCACCTACGAGCAGTACTTC.

V is TRBV15 and J is TRBJ1-2; perhaps TRBD1 as D (5 bases). V dropped 5 bases and J dropped 6 bases, with 19 bases sitting between them. Per the germline V gene, CDR1 is LNHNV and CDR2 is YYDKDF (reference sequence). The CDR3 runs to 15 residues. CDR3 in amino acids: CATSGSLRGGDGYTF. DNA of the CDR3: TGTGCCACCAGCGGATCTCTTAGGGGCGGGGATGGCTACACCTTC.